The rows below give T cell receptor beta chains drawn from one sample of a study of blood T cell repertoires in COVID-19. The assay was immunoSEQ multiplex PCR, and TCRdb's table has in-frame clones only and misses some. The table lists 400,000 to 550,000 clones, 87% of them singletons. The sequencing input was PBMCs or T cells enriched from blood (not recorded which). These receptors all come from a woman aged 18-30 years with acute COVID-19. The CDR3 runs from the conserved cysteine through the conserved F or W. The order of the fields is V gene, D gene, clone size, J gene, CDR3 DNA, CDR3 protein. A D gene is named only where the DNA matches it firmly. Clone size, where shown, is once, few, many, or a class for clones that have expanded.

V: TRBV5-4; D: TRBD1; size: -; J: TRBJ1-2; DNA: TGTGCCAGCAGCTTAACCGGGACAGGGGTCTATGGCTACACCTTC; CDR3: CASSLTGTGVYGYTF
V: TRBV18; D: -; size: -; J: TRBJ1-4; DNA: TGTGCCAGCTCCCCCTTGAGCTCAAATGAAAAACTGTTTTTT; CDR3: CASSPLSSNEKLFF
V: TRBV7-6; D: TRBD2; size: -; J: TRBJ2-1; DNA: TGTGCCAGCAGCCTCAGACTAGCGGAATACAATGAGCAGTTCTTC; CDR3: CASSLRLAEYNEQFF
V: TRBV24-1; D: TRBD1; size: -; J: TRBJ1-2; DNA: TGTGCCACCAGTGATTGGACAGGCCCAGGCTACACCTTC; CDR3: CATSDWTGPGYTF
V: TRBV28; D: -; size: -; J: TRBJ1-1; DNA: TGTGCCAGCAGTGCTTCTGTAGGGGTGCGCACTGAAGCTTTCTTT; CDR3: CASSASVGVRTEAFF
V: TRBV5-6; D: -; size: -; J: TRBJ1-4; DNA: TGTGCCAGCAGCTTGGTGTACAGCTCCCCAACTAATGAAAAACTGTTTTTT; CDR3: CASSLVYSSPTNEKLFF
V: TRBV28; D: -; size: -; J: TRBJ1-1; DNA: TGTGCCAGCAGTTTCGGAGGGGCGACTCGCATGAACACTGAAGCTTTCTTT; CDR3: CASSFGGATRMNTEAFF
V: TRBV10-3; D: -; size: -; J: TRBJ1-2; DNA: TGTGCCATCAGCGACACAGGCGAACTGAATGGCTACACCTTC; CDR3: CAISDTGELNGYTF
V: TRBV7-2; D: -; size: -; J: TRBJ1-2; DNA: TGTGCCAGCAGCCAAGTGAGCACAGGGTCGCTTAACTATGGCTACACCTTC; CDR3: CASSQVSTGSLNYGYTF
V: TRBV2; D: TRBD1; size: few; J: TRBJ1-2; DNA: TGTGCCAGCAGCTCTGACACAGGGGGCTGGGGCTACACCTTC; CDR3: CASSSDTGGWGYTF
V: TRBV7-9; D: -; size: once; J: TRBJ2-1; DNA: TGTGCCACCGATCGGAGGGAGCAGTTCTTC; CDR3: CATDRREQFF
V: TRBV19; D: -; size: once; J: TRBJ1-5; DNA: TGTGCCAGTAGTACCCAACAGGGTACCCAGCCCCAGCATTTT; CDR3: CASSTQQGTQPQHF
V: TRBV3-1/TRBV3-2; D: TRBD1; size: -; J: TRBJ2-7; DNA: TGTGCCAGCGAGGGACAGCTCTACGAGCAGTACTTC; CDR3: CASEGQLYEQYF
V: TRBV7-2; D: TRBD1; size: -; J: TRBJ1-6; DNA: TGTGCCAGCAGACCGGGACAGGGAAATTCACCCCTCCACTTT; CDR3: CASRPGQGNSPLHF
V: TRBV20-1; D: TRBD1; size: few; J: TRBJ1-2; DNA: TGCAGTGCTAGTTTATCGGCCCCGACAGGGGGCTACACCTTC; CDR3: CSASLSAPTGGYTF
V: TRBV6-5; D: -; size: -; J: TRBJ1-1; DNA: TGTGCCAGCACAGGGAACACTGAAGCTTTCTTT; CDR3: CASTGNTEAFF
V: TRBV27; D: TRBD2; size: -; J: TRBJ2-5; DNA: TGTGCCAGCAGTTTATCGCCTAGCGGGAGTGGGGAGACCCAGTACTTC; CDR3: CASSLSPSGSGETQYF
V: TRBV7-6; D: -; size: -; J: TRBJ2-5; DNA: TGTGCCAGCAGCATGTTTCTTGGACAGCTAGAAGAGACCCAGTACTTC; CDR3: CASSMFLGQLEETQYF
V: TRBV28; D: TRBD1; size: once; J: TRBJ1-1; DNA: TGTGCCAGCAGGCGGGGACAGGGGGTGATAGTCACTGAAGCTTTCTTT; CDR3: CASRRGQGVIVTEAFF
V: TRBV9; D: TRBD2; size: -; J: TRBJ2-1; DNA: TGTGCCAGCAGCGTAGTAGGGGCTAGCGGAGACAATGAGCAGTTCTTC; CDR3: CASSVVGASGDNEQFF
V: TRBV5-5; D: -; size: -; J: TRBJ2-2; DNA: TGTGCCAGCAGCTTGCAGGCAACCAGGGGTCCCGCCGGGGAGCTGTTTTTT; CDR3: CASSLQATRGPAGELFF
V: TRBV9; D: TRBD2; size: -; J: TRBJ2-7; DNA: TGTGCCAGCAGCGCAGGGACTACCTGGAGCGACGAGCAGTACTTC; CDR3: CASSAGTTWSDEQYF
V: TRBV2; D: TRBD2; size: -; J: TRBJ2-1; DNA: TGTGCCAGCAGATCTGAAGATGGACTAGCCGGCAATGAGCAGTTCTTC; CDR3: CASRSEDGLAGNEQFF
V: TRBV3-1/TRBV3-2; D: -; size: -; J: TRBJ1-5; DNA: TGTGCCAGCAGCCAAGAAGACGCGACCGTGGGCGGCAATCAGCCCCAGCATTTT; CDR3: CASSQEDATVGGNQPQHF
V: TRBV5-1; D: TRBD2; size: -; J: TRBJ2-3; DNA: TGCGCCAGCAGCAATGTACGGGACGGGGGGGCGACAGATACGCAGTATTTT; CDR3: CASSNVRDGGATDTQYF
V: TRBV7-8; D: TRBD2; size: -; J: TRBJ2-7; DNA: TGTGCCAGCAGCTTTATAGCGGGAGGGACTACCTACGAGCAGTACTTC; CDR3: CASSFIAGGTTYEQYF
V: TRBV5-4; D: -; size: -; J: TRBJ2-1; DNA: TGTGCCAGCAGCCTAGCCCGGTCGGAGCAGTTCTTC; CDR3: CASSLARSEQFF
V: TRBV29-1; D: -; size: -; J: TRBJ1-4; DNA: TGCAGCGTTAGTACCGGGACAACAACTAATGAAAAACTGTTTTTT; CDR3: CSVSTGTTTNEKLFF
V: TRBV6-5; D: TRBD2; size: few; J: TRBJ2-3; DNA: TGTGCCAGCAGCCGATTACTAGCGGGAGCAGATACGCAGTATTTT; CDR3: CASSRLLAGADTQYF